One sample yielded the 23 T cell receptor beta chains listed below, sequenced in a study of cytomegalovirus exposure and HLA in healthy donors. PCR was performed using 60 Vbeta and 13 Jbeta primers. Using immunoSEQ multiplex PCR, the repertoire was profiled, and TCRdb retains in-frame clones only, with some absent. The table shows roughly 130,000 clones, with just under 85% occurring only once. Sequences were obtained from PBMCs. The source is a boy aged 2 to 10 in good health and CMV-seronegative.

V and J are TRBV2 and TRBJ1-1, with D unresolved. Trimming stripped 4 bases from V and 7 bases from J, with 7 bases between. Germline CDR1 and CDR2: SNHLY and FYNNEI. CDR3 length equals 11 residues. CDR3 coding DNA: TGTGCCAGCAGTGGGCGGATTGAAGCTTTCTTT. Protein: CASSGRIEAFF.

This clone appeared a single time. DNA of the CDR3: TGTGCCAGCAGTGACTCAGACAGGAATGAGCAGTTCTTC. This codes for CASSDSDRNEQFF. The chain has TRBV6-1 and TRBJ2-1; TRBD1 is a possible D gene (6 bases). The CDR3 consists of 13 residues. Per the germline V gene, CDR1 is MNHNS and CDR2 is SASEGT. V dropped 3 bases and J dropped 7 bases, with 10 bases sitting between them.

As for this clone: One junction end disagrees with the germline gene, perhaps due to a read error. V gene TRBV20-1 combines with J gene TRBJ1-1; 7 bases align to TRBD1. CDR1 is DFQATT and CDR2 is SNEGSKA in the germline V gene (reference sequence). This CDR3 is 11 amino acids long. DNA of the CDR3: TGCGGTGCAGGGGGGGACACTGAAGCTTTCTTT. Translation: CGAGGDTEAFF.

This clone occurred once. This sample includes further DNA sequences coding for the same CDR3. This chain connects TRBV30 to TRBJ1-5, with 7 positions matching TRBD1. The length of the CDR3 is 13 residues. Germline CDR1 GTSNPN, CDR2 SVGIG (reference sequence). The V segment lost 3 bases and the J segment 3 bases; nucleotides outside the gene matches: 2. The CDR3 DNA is TGTGCCTGGAGCGGGACAGCCAATCAGCCCCAGCATTTT. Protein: CAWSGTANQPQHF.

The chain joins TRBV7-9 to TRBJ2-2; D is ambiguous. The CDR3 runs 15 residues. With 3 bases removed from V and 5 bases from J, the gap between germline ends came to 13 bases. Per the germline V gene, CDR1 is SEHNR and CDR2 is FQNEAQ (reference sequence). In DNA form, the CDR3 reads TGTGCCAGCAGCTTTTCCTTGACAAGGACCGGGGAGCTGTTTTTT. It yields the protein CASSFSLTRTGELFF.

CDR3 nucleotide sequence: TGTGCCAGCAGTCTACGGGTCTCCTACGAGCAGTACTTC. Translation: CASSLRVSYEQYF. This chain joins TRBV11-3 and TRBJ2-7; no clear D gene. The germline V gene encodes CDR1 SGHNT and CDR2 YENEEA. V was clipped by 6 bases and J by 0 bases, with 9 bases between them. This CDR3 has 13 amino acids.

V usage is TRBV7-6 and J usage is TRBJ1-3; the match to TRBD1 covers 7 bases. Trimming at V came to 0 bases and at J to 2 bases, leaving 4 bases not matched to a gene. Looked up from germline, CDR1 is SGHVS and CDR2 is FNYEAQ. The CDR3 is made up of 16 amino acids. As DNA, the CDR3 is TGTGCCAGCAGCTTAGCGCGACAGGGTACTGGAAACACCATATATTTT. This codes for CASSLARQGTGNTIYF.

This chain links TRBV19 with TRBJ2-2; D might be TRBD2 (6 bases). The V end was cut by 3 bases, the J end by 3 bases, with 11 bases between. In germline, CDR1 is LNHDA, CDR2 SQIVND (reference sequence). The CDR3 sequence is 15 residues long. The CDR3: CASSMEGRDTGELFF. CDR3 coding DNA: TGTGCCAGTAGTATGGAGGGGCGCGACACCGGGGAGCTGTTTTTT. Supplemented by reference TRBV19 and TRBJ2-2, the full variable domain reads DGGITQSPKYLFRKEGQNVTLSCEQNLNHDAMYWYRQDPGQGLRLIYYSQIVNDFQKGDIAEGYSVSREKKESFPLTVTSAQKNPTAFYLCASSMEGRDTGELFFGEGSRLTVL.

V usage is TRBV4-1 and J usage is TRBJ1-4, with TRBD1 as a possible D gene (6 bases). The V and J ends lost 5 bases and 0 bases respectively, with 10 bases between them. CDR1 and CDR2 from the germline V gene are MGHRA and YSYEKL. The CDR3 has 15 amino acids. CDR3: CASSSGVATNEKLFF. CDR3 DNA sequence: TGCGCCAGCAGCTCAGGGGTTGCAACTAATGAAAAACTGTTTTTT.

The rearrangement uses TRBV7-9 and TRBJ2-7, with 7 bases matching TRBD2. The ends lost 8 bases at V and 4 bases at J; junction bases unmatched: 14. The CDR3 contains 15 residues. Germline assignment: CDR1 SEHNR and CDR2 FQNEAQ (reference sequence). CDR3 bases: TGTGCCAGCCAATCGTCGGCTAGCGGAGGGTACGAGCAGTACGTC. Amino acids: CASQSSASGGYEQYV.

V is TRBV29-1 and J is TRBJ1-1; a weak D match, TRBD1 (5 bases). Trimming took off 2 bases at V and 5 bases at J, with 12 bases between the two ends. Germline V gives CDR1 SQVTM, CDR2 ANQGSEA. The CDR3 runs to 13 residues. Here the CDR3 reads CSVEPGGLTEAFF. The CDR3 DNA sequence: TGCAGCGTTGAACCGGGGGGGTTGACTGAAGCTTTCTTT.

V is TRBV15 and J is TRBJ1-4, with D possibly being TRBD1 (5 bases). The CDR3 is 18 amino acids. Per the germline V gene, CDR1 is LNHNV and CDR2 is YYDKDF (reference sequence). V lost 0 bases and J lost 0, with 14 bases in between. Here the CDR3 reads CATSRDRGSIPTNEKLFF. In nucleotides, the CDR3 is TGTGCCACCAGCAGAGATAGGGGTTCCATTCCAACTAATGAAAAACTGTTTTTT. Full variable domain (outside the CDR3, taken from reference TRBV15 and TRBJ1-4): DAMVIQNPRYQVTQFGKPVTLSCSQTLNHNVMYWYQQKSSQAPKLLFHYYDKDFNNEADTPDNFQSRRPNTSFCFLDIRSPGLGDTAMYLCATSRDRGSIPTNEKLFFGSGTQLSVL.

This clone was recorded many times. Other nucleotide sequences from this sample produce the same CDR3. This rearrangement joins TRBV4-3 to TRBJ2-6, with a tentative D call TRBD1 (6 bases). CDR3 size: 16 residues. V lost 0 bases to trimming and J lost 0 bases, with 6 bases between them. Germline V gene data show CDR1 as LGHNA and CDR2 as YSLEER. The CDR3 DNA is TGCGCCAGCAGCCAAGAGACAGGCTCTGGGGCCAACGTCCTGACTTTC. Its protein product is CASSQETGSGANVLTF.

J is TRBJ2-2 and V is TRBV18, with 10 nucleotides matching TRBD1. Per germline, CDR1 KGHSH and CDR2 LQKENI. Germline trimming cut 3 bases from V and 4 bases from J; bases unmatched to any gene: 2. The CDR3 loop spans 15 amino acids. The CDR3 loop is CASSPGTGATGELFF. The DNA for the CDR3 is TGTGCCAGCTCACCCGGGACAGGGGCCACCGGGGAGCTGTTTTTT.

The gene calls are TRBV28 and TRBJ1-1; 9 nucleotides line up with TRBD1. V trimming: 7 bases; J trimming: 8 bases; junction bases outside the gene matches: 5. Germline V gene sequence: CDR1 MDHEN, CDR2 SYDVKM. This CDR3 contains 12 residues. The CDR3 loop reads CASNPTGGEAFF. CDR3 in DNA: TGTGCCAGCAACCCGACAGGGGGAGAAGCTTTCTTT.

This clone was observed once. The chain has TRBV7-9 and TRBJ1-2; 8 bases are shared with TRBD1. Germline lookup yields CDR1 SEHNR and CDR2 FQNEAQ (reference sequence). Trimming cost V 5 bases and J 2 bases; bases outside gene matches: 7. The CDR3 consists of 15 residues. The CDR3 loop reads CASSADRGANYGYTF. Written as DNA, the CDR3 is TGTGCCAGCAGCGCTGACAGGGGCGCAAACTATGGCTACACCTTC.

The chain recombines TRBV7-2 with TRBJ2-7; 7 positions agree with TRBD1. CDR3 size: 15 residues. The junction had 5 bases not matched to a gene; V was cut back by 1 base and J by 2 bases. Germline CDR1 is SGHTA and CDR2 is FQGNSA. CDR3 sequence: CASSLDTTGAYEQYF. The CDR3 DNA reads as TGTGCCAGCAGCTTAGACACCACAGGGGCCTACGAGCAGTACTTC.

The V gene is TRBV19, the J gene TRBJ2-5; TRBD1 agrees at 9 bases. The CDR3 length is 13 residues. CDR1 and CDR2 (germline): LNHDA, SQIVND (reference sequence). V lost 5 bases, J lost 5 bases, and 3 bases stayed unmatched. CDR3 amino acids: CASSGGTGETQYF. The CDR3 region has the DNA TGTGCCAGTAGTGGCGGGACAGGGGAGACCCAGTACTTC.

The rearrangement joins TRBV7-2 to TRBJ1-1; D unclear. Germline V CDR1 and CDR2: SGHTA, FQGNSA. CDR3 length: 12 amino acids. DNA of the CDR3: TGTGCTGTGGCATTTGGGAACACTGAAGCTTTCTTT. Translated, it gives CAVAFGNTEAFF.

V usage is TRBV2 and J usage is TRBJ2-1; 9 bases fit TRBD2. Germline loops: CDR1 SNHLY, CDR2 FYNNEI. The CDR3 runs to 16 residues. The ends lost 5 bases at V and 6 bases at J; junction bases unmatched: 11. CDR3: CASSSEAGGPVNEQFF. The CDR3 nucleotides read TGTGCCAGCAGTTCAGAAGCGGGGGGCCCCGTCAATGAGCAGTTCTTC.

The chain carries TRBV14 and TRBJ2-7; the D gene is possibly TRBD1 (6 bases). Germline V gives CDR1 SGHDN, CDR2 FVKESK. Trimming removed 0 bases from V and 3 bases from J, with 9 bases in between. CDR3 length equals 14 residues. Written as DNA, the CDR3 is TGTGCCAGCAGCCAAGAGAGGGGGTACTACGAGCAGTACTTC. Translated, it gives CASSQERGYYEQYF.

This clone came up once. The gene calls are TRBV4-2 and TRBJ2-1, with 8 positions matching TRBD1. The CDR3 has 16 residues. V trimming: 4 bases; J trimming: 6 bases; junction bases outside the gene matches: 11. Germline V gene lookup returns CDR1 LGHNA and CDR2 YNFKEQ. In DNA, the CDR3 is TGTGCCAGCAGCCTAAGTCAGGGGGCGCCGTCCAATGAGCAGTTCTTC. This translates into CASSLSQGAPSNEQFF.

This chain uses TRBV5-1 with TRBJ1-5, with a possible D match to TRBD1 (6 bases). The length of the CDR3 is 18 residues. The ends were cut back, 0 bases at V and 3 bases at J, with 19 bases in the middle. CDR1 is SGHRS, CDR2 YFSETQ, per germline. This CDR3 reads CASSLDGGGGVHNQPQHF. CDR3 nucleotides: TGCGCCAGCAGCTTGGATGGGGGAGGGGGAGTCCACAATCAGCCCCAGCATTTT.